These 16 T cell receptor beta chains share one sample of origin, sequenced in a study of regulatory T cells in long-lasting Graves disease (TCRdb year 2021). The time point label of this sample denotes: persistent/refractory GD, antithyroid drugs over 5 years with positive TRAb. RNA was extracted from PBMCs in TRIzol for both TCR sequencing and RNA sequencing. The protocol used for the library was multiplex PCR. Sequencing instrument: Illumina HiSeq 4000. To build TCR beta libraries, CDR3 regions were amplified by Arm-PCR using iRepertoire HTBI primers. The raw public reads went through TCRdb reprocessing: fastp at Q25, MiXCR clone calling, in-frame beta chains kept. Each CDR3 protein appears once, grouped with its most common genes and DNA. The sample includes hundreds of thousands of distinct CDR3 sequences, with roughly a fifth observed a single time. Over 11% of the sample lies in the top ten.

This sample comprised peripheral blood mononuclear cells (PBMCs), obtained when the disease was refractory, from a patient treated with antithyroid drugs. The receptors stem from a female donor with Graves disease.

This clonotype came up many times. The chain has TRBV3-1 and TRBJ1-4; no reliable D call. V was trimmed by 5 bases and J by 5 bases, leaving 18 bases between them. Germline CDR1 is LGHDT and CDR2 is YNNKEL (reference sequence). This CDR3 has 16 amino acids. The CDR3 is CASSWTDHPGNEKLFF. The CDR3 DNA reads TGTGCCAGCAGCTGGACGGACCACCCGGGCAATGAAAAACTGTTTTTT.

Concerning this clonotype: The junction differs from germline at one of its ends, possibly a read error. V gene TRBV4-1 combines with J gene TRBJ2-6; a weak D match, TRBD1 (5 bases). This CDR3 spans 17 amino acids. Germline values: CDR1 MGHRA, CDR2 YSYEKL. CDR3 sequence (DNA): TGTGCCAGCAGCCAAGGGGTCAGGGTCTCTGGGGCCAACGTCCTGACTTTC. The encoded protein is CASSQGVRVSGANVLTF.

On this clonotype: A much bigger clone sits one base away, suggesting this may be a read error. This chain uses TRBV28 with TRBJ2-2, with 10 bases fitting TRBD2. The CDR3 totals 16 residues. The trim removed 3 bases at V and 7 bases at J, leaving 8 bases unmatched. The germline V gene has CDR1 MDHEN and CDR2 SYDVKM. Here the CDR3 DNA reads TGTGCCAGCAGTTTTTTCTTAGCGGGAGGCCTCGGGGAGCTGTTTTTT. It is translated as CASSFFLAGGLGELFF.

The chain couples TRBV15 to TRBJ2-5; 14 nucleotides line up with TRBD2. The germline V gene has CDR1 LNHNV and CDR2 YYDKDF (reference sequence). J gave up 1 base and V 1 base, and 5 bases lay outside the gene matches. The CDR3 runs 18 residues. The CDR3: CATSRGLAGGPLQETQYF. CDR3 in DNA: TGTGCCACCAGCAGAGGACTAGCGGGAGGGCCTCTCCAAGAGACCCAGTACTTC.

Relative to its sample, this clonotype is medium-sized. The gene calls are TRBV2 and TRBJ2-7; D unresolved. The CDR3 loop spans 14 amino acids. CDR1 is SNHLY and CDR2 is FYNNEI in the germline V gene. The ends were cut back, 5 bases at V and 0 bases at J, with 11 bases in the middle. The CDR3 region has the DNA TGTGCCAGCAGTCCATTCGGCAGCTCCTACGAGCAGTACTTC. It yields the protein CASSPFGSSYEQYF.

In the case of this clonotype: This sequence may be a read error, since a much larger clone differs from it by one base. The rearrangement links TRBV27 to TRBJ2-4; 10 bases match TRBD2. The V segment lost 8 bases and the J segment 5 bases; nucleotides outside the gene matches: 18. The CDR3 consists of 18 residues. Germline V gene sequence: CDR1 MNHEY, CDR2 SMNVEV (reference sequence). CDR3 in amino acids: CASAPRAGGLRAENIQYF. In nucleotides, the CDR3 is TGTGCCAGCGCACCAAGAGCGGGGGGGCTGAGGGCCGAAAACATTCAGTACTTC.

This clonotype was picked up many times. V gene TRBV2 combines with J gene TRBJ2-5; 9 nucleotides agree with TRBD1. V dropped 6 bases and J dropped 1; count of bases not matched to a gene: 9. CDR3 length: 16 amino acids. Germline CDR1 and CDR2: SNHLY and FYNNEI. The CDR3: CASSAGTGQFQETQYF. The CDR3 region has the DNA TGTGCCAGCAGCGCTGGGACAGGGCAATTCCAAGAGACCCAGTACTTC.

The J gene is TRBJ1-2, the V gene TRBV18; TRBD1 matches 11 bases. CDR3 length equals 14 residues. CDR1 is KGHSH, CDR2 LQKENI, per germline. After removal of 6 bases from V and 7 bases from J, the junction contained 7 bases not matched to a gene. The CDR3, as DNA: TGTGCCAGCTCGCTTGGACAGGGGGCTGTTGGCTACACCTTC. It translates to CASSLGQGAVGYTF.

This chain joins TRBV30 and TRBJ2-2; D unclear. The V end was cut by 1 base, the J end by 2 bases, with 5 bases between. Per the germline V gene, CDR1 is GTSNPN and CDR2 is SVGIG (reference sequence). The CDR3 is made up of 13 amino acids. CDR3 sequence (DNA): TGTGCCTGGAGTGGGTCTAACACCGGGGAGCTGTTTTTT. It encodes CAWSGSNTGELFF.

This clonotype was counted once. A single base separates this from a much larger clone, so it may be a read error. The rearrangement links TRBV15 to TRBJ2-7; 7 bases line up with TRBD1. The V gene's germline CDR1 is LNHNV and CDR2 YYDKDF (reference sequence). This CDR3 contains 16 residues. Trimming at V came to 3 bases and at J to 5 bases, leaving 13 bases not matched to a gene. The chain's CDR3 is CATSRARDSASHEQYF. The CDR3 nucleotides are TGTGCCACCAGCAGGGCCCGGGACAGCGCGTCCCACGAGCAGTACTTC.

The rearrangement uses TRBV7-6 and TRBJ2-1; 14 nucleotides match TRBD2. This CDR3 contains 17 residues. The J segment lost 2 bases and the V segment lost 3 bases, leaving 3 bases of the junction unmatched. The germline CDR1 and CDR2 sequences are SGHVS and FNYEAQ. Written as DNA, the CDR3 is TGTGCCAGCAGCTTGGGGGGACTAGCGGGAGCCTACAATGAGCAGTTCTTC. Translation gives CASSLGGLAGAYNEQFF.

The sample holds many counts of this clonotype. The chain carries TRBV6-2 or TRBV6-3 and TRBJ1-2; a weak D match, TRBD1 (6 bases). CDR1 and CDR2 from the germline V gene are MNHEY and SVGEGT. Trimming cost V 6 bases and J 2 bases, with 10 bases left between them. The CDR3 extends over 13 amino acids. CDR3 in DNA: TGTGCCAGCAGCATGGACAGAAACTATGGCTACACCTTC. Residues: CASSMDRNYGYTF.

This clonotype was seen many times. The chain employs TRBV28 and TRBJ2-7; 9 nucleotides agree with TRBD1. CDR3 length: 13 amino acids. After removal of 6 bases from V and 6 bases from J, the junction contained 6 bases not matched to a gene. Germline loops: CDR1 MDHEN, CDR2 SYDVKM. CDR3 sequence reads: CASRTGTGSEQYF. The CDR3 DNA reads as TGTGCCAGCAGAACCGGGACAGGGTCCGAGCAGTACTTC. Filled out from reference TRBV28 and TRBJ2-7, the complete variable domain reads DVKVTQSSRYLVKRTGEKVFLECVQDMDHENMFWYRQDPGLGLRLIYFSYDVKMKEKGDIPEGYSVSREKKERFSLILESASTNQTSMYLCASRTGTGSEQYFGPGTRLTVT.

This clonotype has just one count. The V call is TRBV2, the J call TRBJ1-4; D gene uncertain. Germline values: CDR1 SNHLY, CDR2 FYNNEI. This CDR3 has 15 amino acids. V lost 0 bases and J lost 6, with 11 bases in between. CDR3 DNA: TGTGCCAGCAGTGAAGCCTGGGGAGGCTATGAAAAACTGTTTTTT. Translation gives CASSEAWGGYEKLFF.

A remark on this clonotype: A much larger clone lies one base from this, so it may be a read error. The chain employs TRBV20-1 and TRBJ1-1; TRBD1 might be the D (6 bases). The CDR3 has 14 amino acids. The V gene's germline CDR1 is DFQATT and CDR2 SNEGSKA (reference sequence). The ends were cut back, 2 bases at V and 4 bases at J, with 14 bases in the middle. Here the CDR3 reads CSARPARGCTEAFF. The DNA of the CDR3 is TGCAGTGCTAGACCGGCGAGGGGGTGCACTGAAGCTTTCTTT.

This clonotype has ten or more counts. The V call is TRBV20-1, the J call TRBJ1-1; D unclear. V was clipped by 6 bases and J by 8 bases, with 25 bases between them. Germline lookup yields CDR1 DFQATT and CDR2 SNEGSKA (reference sequence). This CDR3 is built from 15 residues. The chain's CDR3 is CSARPAGLINPEAFF. CDR3 DNA sequence: TGCAGTGCCCGCCCTGCGGGGTTAATAAACCCAGAAGCTTTCTTT.